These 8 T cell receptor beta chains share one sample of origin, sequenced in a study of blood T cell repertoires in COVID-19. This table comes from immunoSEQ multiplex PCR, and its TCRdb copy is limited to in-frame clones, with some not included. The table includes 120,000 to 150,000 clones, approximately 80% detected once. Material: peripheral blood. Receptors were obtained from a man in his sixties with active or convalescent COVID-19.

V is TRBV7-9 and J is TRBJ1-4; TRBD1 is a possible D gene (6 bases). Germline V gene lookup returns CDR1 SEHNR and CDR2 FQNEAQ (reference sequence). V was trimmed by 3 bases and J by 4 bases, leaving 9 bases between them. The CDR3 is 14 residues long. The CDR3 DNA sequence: TGTGCCAGCAGCTTCGAGGGGGTTAATGAAAAACTGTTTTTT. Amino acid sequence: CASSFEGVNEKLFF. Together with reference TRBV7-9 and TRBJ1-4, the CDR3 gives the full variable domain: DTGVSQNPRHKITKRGQNVTFRCDPISEHNRLYWYRQTLGQGPEFLTYFQNEAQLEKSRLLSDRFSAERPKGSFSTLEIQRTEQGDSAMYLCASSFEGVNEKLFFGSGTQLSVL.

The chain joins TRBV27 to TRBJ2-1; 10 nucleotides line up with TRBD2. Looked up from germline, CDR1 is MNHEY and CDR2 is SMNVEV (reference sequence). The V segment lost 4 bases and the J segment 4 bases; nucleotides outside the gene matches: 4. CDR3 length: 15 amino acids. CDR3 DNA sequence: TGTGCCAGCAGTTCTAATAGCGGGAGGTACAATGAGCAGTTCTTC. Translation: CASSSNSGRYNEQFF.

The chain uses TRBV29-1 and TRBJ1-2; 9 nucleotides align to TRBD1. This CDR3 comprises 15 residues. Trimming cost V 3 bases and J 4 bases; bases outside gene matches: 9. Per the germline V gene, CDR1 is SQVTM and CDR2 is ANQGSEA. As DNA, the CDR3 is TGCAGCGTTGAGACCAGTACAGGGGGCTTCTATGGCTACACCTTC. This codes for CSVETSTGGFYGYTF. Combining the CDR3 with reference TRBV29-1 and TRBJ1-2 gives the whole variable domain SAVISQKPSRDICQRGTSLTIQCQVDSQVTMMFWYRQQPGQSLTLIATANQGSEATYESGFVIDKFPISRPNLTFSTLTVSNMSPEDSSIYLCSVETSTGGFYGYTFGSGTRLTVV.

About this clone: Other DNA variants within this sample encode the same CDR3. The CDR3 loop is CSASRGNEQFF. In nucleotides, the CDR3 is TGCAGTGCTAGCCGGGGCAATGAGCAGTTCTTC. The chain combines TRBV20-1 with TRBJ2-1; tentative D call: TRBD2 (5 bases). Trimming left V 3 bases short and J 6 bases short, with 6 bases between. The germline gives CDR1 DFQATT, CDR2 SNEGSKA (reference sequence). The CDR3 is 11 amino acids.

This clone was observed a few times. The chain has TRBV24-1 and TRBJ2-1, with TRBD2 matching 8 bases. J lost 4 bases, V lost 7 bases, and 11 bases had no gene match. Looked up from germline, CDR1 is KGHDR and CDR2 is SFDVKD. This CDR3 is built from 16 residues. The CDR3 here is CATSWGLAGRYNEQFF. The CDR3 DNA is TGTGCCACCAGCTGGGGGTTAGCGGGAAGGTACAATGAGCAGTTCTTC.

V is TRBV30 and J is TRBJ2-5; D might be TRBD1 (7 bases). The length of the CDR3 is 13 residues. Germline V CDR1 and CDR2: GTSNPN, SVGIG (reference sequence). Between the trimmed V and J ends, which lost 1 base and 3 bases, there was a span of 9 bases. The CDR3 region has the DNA TGTGCCTGGAGTGGCGGGACAGAAGAGACCCAGTACTTC. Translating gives CAWSGGTEETQYF.

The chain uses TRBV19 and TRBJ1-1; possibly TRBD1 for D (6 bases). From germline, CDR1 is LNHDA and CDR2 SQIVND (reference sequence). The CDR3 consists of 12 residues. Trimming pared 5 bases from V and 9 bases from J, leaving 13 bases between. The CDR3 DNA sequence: TGTGCCAGTAGTTATACAGGGAGCCAAGCTTTCTTT. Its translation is CASSYTGSQAFF.

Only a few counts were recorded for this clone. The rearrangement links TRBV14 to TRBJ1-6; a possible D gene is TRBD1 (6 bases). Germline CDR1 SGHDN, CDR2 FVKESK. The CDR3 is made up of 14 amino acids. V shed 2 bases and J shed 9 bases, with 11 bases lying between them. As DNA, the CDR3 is TGTGCCAGCAGCCAAAGAACAGGGACTTCACCCCTCCACTTT. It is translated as CASSQRTGTSPLHF.